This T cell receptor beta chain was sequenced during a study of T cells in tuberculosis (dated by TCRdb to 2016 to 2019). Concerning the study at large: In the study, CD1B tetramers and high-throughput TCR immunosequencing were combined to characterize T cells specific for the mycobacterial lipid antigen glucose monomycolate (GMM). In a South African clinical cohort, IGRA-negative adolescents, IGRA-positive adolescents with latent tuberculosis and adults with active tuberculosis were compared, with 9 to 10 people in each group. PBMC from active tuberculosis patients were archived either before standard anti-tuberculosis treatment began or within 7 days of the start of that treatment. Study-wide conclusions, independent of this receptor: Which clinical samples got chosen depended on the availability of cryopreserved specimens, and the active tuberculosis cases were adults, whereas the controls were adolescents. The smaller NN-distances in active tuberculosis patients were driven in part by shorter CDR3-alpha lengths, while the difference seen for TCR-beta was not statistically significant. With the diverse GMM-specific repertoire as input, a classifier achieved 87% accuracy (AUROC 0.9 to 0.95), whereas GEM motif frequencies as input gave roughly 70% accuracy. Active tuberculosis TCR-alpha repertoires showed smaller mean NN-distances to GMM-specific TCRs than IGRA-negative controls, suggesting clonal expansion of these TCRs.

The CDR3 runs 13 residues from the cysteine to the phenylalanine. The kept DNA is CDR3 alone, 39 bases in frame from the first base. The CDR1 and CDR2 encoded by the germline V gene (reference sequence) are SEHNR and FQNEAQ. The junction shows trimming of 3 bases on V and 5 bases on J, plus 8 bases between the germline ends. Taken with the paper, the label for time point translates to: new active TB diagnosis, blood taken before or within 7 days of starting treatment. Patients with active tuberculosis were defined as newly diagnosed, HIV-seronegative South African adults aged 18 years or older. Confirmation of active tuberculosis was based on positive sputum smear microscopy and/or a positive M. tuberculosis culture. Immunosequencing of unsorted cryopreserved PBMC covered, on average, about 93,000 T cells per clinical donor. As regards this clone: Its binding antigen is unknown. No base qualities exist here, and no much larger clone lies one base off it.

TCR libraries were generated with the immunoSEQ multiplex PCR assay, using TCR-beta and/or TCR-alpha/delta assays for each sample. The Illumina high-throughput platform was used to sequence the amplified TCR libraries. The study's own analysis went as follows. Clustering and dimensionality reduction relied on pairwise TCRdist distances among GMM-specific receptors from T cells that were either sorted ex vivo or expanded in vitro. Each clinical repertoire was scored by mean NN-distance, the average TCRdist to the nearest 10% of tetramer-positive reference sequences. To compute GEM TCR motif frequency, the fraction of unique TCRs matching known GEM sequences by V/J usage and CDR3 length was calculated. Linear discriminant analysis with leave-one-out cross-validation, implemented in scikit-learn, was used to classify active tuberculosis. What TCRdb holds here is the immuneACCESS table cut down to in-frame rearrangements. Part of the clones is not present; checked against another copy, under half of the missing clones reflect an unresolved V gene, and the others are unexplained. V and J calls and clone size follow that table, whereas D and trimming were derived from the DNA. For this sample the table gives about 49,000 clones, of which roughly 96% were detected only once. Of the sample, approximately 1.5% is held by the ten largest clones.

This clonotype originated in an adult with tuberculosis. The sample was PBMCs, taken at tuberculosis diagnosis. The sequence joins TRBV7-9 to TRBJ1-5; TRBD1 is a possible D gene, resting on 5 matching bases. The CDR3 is CASSFSGDQPQHF. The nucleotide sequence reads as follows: TGTGCCAGCAGCTTCTCGGGGGATCAGCCCCAGCATTTT.